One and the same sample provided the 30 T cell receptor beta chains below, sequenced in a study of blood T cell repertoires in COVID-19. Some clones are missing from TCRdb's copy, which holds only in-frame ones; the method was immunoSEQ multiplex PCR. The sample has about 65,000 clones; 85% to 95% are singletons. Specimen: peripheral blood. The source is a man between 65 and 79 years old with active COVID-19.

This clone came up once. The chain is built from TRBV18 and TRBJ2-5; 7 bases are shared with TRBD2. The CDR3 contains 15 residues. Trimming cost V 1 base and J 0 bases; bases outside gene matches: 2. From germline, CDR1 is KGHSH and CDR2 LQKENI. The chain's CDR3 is CASSPLAGDQETQYF. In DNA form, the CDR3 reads TGTGCCAGCTCACCACTCGCGGGGGACCAAGAGACCCAGTACTTC.

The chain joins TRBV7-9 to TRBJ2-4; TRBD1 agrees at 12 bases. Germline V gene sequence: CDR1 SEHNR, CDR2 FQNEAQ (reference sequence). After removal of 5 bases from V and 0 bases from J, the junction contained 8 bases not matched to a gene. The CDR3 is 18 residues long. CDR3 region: CASSTGTGGVKAKNIQYF. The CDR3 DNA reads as TGTGCCAGCAGCACCGGGACAGGGGGCGTGAAAGCCAAAAACATTCAGTACTTC.

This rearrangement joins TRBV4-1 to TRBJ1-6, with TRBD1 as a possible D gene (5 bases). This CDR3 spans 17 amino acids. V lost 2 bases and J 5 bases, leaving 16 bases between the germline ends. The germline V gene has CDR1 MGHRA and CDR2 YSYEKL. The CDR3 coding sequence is TGCGCCAGCAGCCAACCCCTCGGGCAGGGAAATAATTCACCCCTCCACTTT. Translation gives CASSQPLGQGNNSPLHF.

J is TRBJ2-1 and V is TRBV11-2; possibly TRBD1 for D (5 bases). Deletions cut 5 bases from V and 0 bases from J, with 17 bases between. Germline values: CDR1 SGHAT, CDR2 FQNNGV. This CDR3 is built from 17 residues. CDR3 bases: TGTGCCAGCAGCAAAGACCCAGGGTCCAACTCCTACAATGAGCAGTTCTTC. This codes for CASSKDPGSNSYNEQFF.

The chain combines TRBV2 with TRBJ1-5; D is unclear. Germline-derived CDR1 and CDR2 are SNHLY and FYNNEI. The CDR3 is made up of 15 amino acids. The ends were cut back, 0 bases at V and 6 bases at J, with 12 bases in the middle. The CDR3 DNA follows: TGTGCCAGCAGTGAAGCGCAGGCAATAGGTCAGCCCCAGCATTTT. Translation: CASSEAQAIGQPQHF.

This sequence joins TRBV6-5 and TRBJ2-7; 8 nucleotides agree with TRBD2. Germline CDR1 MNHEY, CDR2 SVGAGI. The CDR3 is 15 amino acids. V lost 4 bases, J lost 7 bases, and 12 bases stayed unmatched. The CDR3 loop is CASSSPGLGAKEQYF. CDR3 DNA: TGTGCCAGCAGTTCCCCGGGACTAGGGGCTAAAGAGCAGTACTTC.

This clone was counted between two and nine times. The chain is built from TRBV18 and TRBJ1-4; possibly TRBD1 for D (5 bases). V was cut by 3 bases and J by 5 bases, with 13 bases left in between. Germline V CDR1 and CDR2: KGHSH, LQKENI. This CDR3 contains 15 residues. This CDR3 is CASSPPAGLNEKLFF. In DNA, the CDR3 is TGTGCCAGCTCACCTCCGGCGGGGCTAAATGAAAAACTGTTTTTT.

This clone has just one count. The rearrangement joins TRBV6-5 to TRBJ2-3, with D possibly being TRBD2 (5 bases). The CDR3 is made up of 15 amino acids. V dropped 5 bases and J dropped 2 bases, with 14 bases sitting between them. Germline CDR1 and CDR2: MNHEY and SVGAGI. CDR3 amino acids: CASSLPAGPTDTQYF. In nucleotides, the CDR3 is TGTGCCAGCAGTCTGCCGGCGGGCCCCACAGATACGCAGTATTTT.

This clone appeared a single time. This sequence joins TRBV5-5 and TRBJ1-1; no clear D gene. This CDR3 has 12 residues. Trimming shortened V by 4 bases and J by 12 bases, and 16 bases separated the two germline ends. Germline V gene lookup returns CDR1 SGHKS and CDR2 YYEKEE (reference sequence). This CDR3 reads CASSLQRRRSFF. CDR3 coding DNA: TGTGCCAGCAGCCTACAAAGGCGGAGGTCTTTCTTT. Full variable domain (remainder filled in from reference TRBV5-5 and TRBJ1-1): DAGVTQSPTHLIKTRGQQVTLRCSPISGHKSVSWYQQVLGQGPQFIFQYYEKEERGRGNFPDRFSARQFPNYSSELNVNALLLGDSALYLCASSLQRRRSFFGQGTRLTVV.

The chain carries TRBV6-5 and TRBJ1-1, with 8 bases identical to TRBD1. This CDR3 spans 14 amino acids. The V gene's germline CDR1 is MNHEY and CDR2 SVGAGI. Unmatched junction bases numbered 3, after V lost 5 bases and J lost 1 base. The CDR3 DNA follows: TGTGCCAGCAGTCACACAGGGGGGAACACTGAAGCTTTCTTT. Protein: CASSHTGGNTEAFF.

CDR3 in DNA: TGCAGCGTACAGGGGGCCAATGGCTACACCTTC. This codes for CSVQGANGYTF. The chain has TRBV29-1 and TRBJ1-2, with 9 bases fitting TRBD1. V dropped 6 bases and J dropped 6; count of bases not matched to a gene: 2. CDR1 SQVTM and CDR2 ANQGSEA come from the germline V gene. The CDR3 spans 11 residues.

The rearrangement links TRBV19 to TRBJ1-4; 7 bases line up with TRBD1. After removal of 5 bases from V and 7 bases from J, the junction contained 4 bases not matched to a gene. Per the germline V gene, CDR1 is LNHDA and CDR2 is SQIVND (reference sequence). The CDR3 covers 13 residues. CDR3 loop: CASSGDRGEKLFF. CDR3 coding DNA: TGTGCCAGTAGTGGGGACAGAGGTGAAAAACTGTTTTTT. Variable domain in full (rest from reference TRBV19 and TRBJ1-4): DGGITQSPKYLFRKEGQNVTLSCEQNLNHDAMYWYRQDPGQGLRLIYYSQIVNDFQKGDIAEGYSVSREKKESFPLTVTSAQKNPTAFYLCASSGDRGEKLFFGSGTQLSVL.

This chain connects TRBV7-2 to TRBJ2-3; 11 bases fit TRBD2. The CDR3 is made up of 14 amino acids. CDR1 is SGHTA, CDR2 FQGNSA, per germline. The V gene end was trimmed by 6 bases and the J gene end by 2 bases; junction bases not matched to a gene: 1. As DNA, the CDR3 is TGTGCCAGCAGTAGCGGGGGGGTCACAGATACGCAGTATTTT. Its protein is CASSSGGVTDTQYF.

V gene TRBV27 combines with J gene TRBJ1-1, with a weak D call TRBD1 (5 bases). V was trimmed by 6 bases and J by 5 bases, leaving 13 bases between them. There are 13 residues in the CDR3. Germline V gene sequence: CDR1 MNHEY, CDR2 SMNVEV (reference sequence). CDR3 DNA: TGTGCCAGCAGCTACGGGGGAAGGACTGAAGCTTTCTTT. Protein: CASSYGGRTEAFF.

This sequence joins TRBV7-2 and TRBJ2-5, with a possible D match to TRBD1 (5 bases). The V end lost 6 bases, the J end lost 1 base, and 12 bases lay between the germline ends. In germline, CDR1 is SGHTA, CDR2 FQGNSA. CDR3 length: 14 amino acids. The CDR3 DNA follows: TGTGCCAGCAGTCGAACAGGAACCCAAGAGACCCAGTACTTC. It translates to CASSRTGTQETQYF.

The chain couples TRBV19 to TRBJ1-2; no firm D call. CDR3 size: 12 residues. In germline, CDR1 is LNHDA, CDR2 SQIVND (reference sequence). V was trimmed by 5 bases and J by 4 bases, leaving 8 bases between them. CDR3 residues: CASSSGGYGYTF. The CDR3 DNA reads TGTGCCAGTAGTTCCGGTGGCTATGGCTACACCTTC.

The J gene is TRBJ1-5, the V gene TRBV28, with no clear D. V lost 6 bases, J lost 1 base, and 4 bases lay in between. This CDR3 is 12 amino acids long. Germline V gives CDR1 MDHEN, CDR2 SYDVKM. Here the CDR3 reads CASRESNQPQHF. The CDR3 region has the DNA TGTGCCAGCAGGGAGAGCAATCAGCCCCAGCATTTT.

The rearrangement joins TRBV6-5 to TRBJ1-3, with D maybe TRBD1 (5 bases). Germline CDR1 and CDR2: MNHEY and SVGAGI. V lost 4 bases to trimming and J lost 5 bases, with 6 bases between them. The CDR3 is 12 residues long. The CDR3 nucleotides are TGTGCCAGCAGTTCGGACAGAAACACCATATATTTT. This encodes CASSSDRNTIYF.

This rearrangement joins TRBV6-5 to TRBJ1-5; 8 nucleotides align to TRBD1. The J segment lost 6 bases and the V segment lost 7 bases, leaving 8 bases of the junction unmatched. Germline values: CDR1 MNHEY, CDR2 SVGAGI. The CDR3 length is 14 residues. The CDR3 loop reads CASIVTGEIQPQHF. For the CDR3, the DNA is TGTGCCAGCATTGTGACAGGGGAAATTCAGCCCCAGCATTTT.

Written as DNA, the CDR3 is TGTGCCACCAGTGATGAGGGAAGGACAGGGAGCCATGAGCAGTTCTTC. Translation gives CATSDEGRTGSHEQFF. The rearrangement links TRBV24-1 to TRBJ2-1, with 8 bases identical to TRBD1. Germline V gives CDR1 KGHDR, CDR2 SFDVKD. J lost 8 bases, V lost 3 bases, and 11 bases had no gene match. The CDR3 is 16 amino acids.

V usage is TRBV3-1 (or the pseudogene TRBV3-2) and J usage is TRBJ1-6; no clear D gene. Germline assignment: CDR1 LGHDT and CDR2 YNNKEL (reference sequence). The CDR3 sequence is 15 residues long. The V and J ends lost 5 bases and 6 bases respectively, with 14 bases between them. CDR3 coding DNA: TGTGCCAGCAGCACCAACGAGGCGTCTAATTCACCCCTCCACTTT. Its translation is CASSTNEASNSPLHF.

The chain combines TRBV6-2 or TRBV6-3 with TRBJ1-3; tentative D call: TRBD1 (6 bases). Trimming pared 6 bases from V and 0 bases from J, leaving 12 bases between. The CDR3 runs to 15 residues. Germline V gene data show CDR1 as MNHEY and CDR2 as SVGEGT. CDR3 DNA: TGTGCCAGCAGCCGGGGACAAAACTCTGGAAACACCATATATTTT. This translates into CASSRGQNSGNTIYF.

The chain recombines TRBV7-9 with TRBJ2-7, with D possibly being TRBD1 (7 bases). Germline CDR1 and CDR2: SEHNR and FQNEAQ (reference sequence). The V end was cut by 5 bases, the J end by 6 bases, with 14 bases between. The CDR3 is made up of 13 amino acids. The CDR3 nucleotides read TGTGCCAGCAGCGTAACTCAGGGGGGCGAGCAGTACGTC. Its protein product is CASSVTQGGEQYV.

CDR3 in amino acids: CASSLPPAGVYNEQFF. The CDR3 DNA reads as TGTGCCAGCAGTTTACCTCCGGCGGGGGTCTACAATGAGCAGTTCTTC. The chain carries TRBV28 and TRBJ2-1, with 7 bases identical to TRBD2. V shed 2 bases, J shed 3 bases, and the junction held 7 bases outside the gene matches. This CDR3 has 16 amino acids. The V gene's germline CDR1 is MDHEN and CDR2 SYDVKM.

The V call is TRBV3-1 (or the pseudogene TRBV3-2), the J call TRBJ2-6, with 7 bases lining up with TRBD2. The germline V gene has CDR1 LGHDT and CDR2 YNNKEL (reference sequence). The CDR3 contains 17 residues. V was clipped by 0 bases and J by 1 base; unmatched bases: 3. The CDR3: CASSQDAGLSGANVLTF. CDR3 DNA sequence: TGTGCCAGCAGCCAAGATGCGGGACTATCTGGGGCCAACGTCCTGACTTTC.

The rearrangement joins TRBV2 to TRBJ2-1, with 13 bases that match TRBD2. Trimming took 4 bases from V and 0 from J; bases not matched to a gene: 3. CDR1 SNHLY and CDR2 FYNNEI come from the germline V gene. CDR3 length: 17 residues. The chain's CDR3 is CASSGTSGGLSYNEQFF. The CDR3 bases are TGTGCCAGCAGTGGGACTAGCGGGGGCCTCTCCTACAATGAGCAGTTCTTC. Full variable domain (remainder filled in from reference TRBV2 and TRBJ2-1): EPEVTQTPSHQVTQMGQEVILRCVPISNHLYFYWYRQILGQKVEFLVSFYNNEISEKSEIFDDQFSVERPDGSNFTLKIRSTKLEDSAMYFCASSGTSGGLSYNEQFFGPGTRLTVL.

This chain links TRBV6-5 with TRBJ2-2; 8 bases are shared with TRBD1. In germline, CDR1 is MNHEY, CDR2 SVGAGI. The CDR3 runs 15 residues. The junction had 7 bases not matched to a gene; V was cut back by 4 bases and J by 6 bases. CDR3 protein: CASSLGRTGSGELFF. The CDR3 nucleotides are TGTGCCAGCAGTTTGGGCAGGACAGGGTCCGGGGAGCTGTTTTTT.

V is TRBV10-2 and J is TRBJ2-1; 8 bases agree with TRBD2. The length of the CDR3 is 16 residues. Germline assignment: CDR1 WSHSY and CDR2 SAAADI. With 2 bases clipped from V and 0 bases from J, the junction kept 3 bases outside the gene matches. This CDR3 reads CASSEGSGVSYNEQFF. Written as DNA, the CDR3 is TGCGCCAGCAGTGAGGGTAGCGGGGTCTCCTACAATGAGCAGTTCTTC.

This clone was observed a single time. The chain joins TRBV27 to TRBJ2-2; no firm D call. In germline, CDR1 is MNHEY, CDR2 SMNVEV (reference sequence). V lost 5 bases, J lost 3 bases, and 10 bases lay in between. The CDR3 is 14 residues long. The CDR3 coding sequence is TGTGCCAGCAGTCGGCTTGCGGACACCGGGGAGCTGTTTTTT. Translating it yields CASSRLADTGELFF.

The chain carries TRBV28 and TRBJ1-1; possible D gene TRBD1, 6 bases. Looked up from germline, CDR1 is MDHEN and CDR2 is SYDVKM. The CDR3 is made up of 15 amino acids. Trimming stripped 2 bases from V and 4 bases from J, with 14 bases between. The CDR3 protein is CASSLTGLGSTEAFF. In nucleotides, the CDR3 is TGTGCCAGCAGTTTAACAGGGTTGGGGAGCACTGAAGCTTTCTTT.